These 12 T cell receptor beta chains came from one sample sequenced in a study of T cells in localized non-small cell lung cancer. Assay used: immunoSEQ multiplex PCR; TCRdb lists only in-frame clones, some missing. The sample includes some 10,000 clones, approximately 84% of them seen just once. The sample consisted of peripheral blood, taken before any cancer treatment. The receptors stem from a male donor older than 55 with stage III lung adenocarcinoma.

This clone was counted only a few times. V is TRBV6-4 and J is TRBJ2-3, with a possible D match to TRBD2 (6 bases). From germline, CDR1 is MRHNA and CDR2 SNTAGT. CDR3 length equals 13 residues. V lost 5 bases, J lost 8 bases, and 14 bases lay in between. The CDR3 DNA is TGTGCCAGCAGTACCGACCTGCGGGGTACGCAGTATTTT. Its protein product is CASSTDLRGTQYF.

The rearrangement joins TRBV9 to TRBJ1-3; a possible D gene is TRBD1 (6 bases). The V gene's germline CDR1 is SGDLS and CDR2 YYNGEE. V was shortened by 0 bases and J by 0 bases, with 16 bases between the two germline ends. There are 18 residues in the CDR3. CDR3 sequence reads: CASSVGPFTGTSGNTIYF. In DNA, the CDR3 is TGTGCCAGCAGCGTAGGGCCTTTCACAGGGACCTCTGGAAACACCATATATTTT.

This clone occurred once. CDR3 residues: CASSLSTIAPNEQFF. The CDR3, as DNA: TGTGCCAGCAGCTTAAGCACCATAGCACCCAATGAGCAGTTCTTC. The chain is built from TRBV7-2 and TRBJ2-1; D is unclear. Germline CDR1 reads SGHTA; CDR2 reads FQGNSA. The CDR3 length is 15 residues. V was cut by 2 bases and J by 6 bases, with 14 bases left in between.

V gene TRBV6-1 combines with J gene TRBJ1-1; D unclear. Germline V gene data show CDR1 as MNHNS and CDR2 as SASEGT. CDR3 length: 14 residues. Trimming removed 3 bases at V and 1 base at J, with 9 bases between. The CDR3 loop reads CASSDRWGNTEAFF. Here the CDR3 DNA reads TGTGCCAGCAGTGATAGATGGGGGAACACTGAAGCTTTCTTT.

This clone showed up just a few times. CDR3 coding DNA: TGTGCCAGCAGTTTATTAGGGGATACCTCCTACGAGCAGTACTTC. Translating it yields CASSLLGDTSYEQYF. This chain connects TRBV28 to TRBJ2-7, with D possibly matching TRBD1 (5 bases). Trimming stripped 1 base from V and 0 bases from J, with 10 bases between. The CDR3 sequence is 15 residues long. The germline V gene encodes CDR1 MDHEN and CDR2 SYDVKM.

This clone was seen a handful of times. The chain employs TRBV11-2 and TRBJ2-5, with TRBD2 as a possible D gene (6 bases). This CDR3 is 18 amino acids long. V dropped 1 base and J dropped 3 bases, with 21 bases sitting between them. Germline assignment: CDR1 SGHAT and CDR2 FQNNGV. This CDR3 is CASSLAPGLSWGEETQYF. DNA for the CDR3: TGTGCCAGCAGCTTAGCGCCCGGACTATCCTGGGGAGAAGAGACCCAGTACTTC.

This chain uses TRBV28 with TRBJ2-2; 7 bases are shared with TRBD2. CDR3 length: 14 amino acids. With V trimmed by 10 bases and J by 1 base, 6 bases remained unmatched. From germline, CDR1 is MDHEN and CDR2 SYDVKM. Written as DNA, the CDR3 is TGTGCCACCTGGGGGGGAATGAACACCGGGGAGCTGTTTTTT. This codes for CATWGGMNTGELFF.

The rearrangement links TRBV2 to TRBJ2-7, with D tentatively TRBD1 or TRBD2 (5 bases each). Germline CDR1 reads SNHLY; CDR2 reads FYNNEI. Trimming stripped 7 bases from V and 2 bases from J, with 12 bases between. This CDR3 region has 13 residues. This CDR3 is CASTGARTYEQYF. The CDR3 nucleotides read TGTGCCAGCACCGGGGCCAGGACCTACGAGCAGTACTTC.

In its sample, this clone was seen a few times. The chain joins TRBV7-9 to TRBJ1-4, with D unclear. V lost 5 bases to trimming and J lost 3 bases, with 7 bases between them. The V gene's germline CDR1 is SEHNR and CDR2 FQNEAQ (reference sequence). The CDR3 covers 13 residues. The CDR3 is CASSPRANEKLFF. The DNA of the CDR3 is TGTGCCAGCAGCCCCCGCGCTAATGAAAAACTGTTTTTT.

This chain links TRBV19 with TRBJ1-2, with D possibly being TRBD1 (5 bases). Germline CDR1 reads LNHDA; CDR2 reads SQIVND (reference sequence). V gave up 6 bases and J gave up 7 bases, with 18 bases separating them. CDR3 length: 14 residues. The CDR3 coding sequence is TGTGCCAGTAGCCACCATAGGGGCTTTACTGGCTACACCTTC. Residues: CASSHHRGFTGYTF.

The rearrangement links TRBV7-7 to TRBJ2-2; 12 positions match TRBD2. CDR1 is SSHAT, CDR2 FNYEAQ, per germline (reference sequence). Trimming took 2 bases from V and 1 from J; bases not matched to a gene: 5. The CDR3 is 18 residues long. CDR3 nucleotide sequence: TGTGCCAGCAGCTTAACGGCGACTAGCGGGGGGAACACCGGGGAGCTGTTTTTT. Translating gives CASSLTATSGGNTGELFF.

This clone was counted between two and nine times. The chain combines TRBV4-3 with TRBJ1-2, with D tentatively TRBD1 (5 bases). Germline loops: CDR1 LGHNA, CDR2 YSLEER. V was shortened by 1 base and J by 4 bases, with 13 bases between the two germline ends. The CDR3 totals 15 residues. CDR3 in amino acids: CASSQGLGDSYGYTF. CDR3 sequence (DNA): TGCGCCAGCAGCCAAGGCCTGGGGGATTCCTATGGCTACACCTTC.